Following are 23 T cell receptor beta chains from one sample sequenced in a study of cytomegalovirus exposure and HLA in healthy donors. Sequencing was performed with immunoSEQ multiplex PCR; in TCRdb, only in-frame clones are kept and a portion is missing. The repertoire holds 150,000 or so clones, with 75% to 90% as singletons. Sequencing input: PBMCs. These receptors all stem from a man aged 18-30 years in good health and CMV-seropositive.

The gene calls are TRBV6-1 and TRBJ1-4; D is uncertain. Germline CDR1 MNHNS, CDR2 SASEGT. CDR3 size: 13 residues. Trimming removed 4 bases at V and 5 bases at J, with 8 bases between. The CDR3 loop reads CASSASRNEKLFF. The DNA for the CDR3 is TGTGCCAGCAGTGCATCCAGGAATGAAAAACTGTTTTTT.

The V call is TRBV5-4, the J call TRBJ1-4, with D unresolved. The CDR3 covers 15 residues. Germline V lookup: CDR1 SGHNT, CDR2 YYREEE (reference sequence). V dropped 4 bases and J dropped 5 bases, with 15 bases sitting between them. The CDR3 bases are TGTGCCAGCAGCCAATTGTCGGGAACAAATGAAAAACTGTTTTTT. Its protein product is CASSQLSGTNEKLFF.

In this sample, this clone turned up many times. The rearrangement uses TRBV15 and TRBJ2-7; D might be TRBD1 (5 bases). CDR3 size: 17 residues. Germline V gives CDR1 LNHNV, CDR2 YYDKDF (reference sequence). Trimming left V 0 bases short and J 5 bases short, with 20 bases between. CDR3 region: CATSRDLQGSGRDEQYF. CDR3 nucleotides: TGTGCCACCAGCAGAGATTTGCAGGGCTCAGGCCGCGACGAGCAGTACTTC.

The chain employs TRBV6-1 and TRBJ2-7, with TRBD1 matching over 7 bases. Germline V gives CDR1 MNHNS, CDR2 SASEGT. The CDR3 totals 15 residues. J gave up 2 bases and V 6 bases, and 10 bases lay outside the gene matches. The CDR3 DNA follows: TGTGCCAGCAGGGAACCAACAGGGGCCACCTACGAGCAGTACTTC. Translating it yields CASREPTGATYEQYF.

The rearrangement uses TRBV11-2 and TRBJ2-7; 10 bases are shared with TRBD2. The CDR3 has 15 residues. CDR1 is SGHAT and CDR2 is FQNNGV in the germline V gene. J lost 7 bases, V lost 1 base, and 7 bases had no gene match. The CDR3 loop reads CASSLVPSGGEEQYF. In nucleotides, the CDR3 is TGTGCCAGCAGCTTAGTACCTAGCGGGGGTGAGGAGCAGTACTTC.

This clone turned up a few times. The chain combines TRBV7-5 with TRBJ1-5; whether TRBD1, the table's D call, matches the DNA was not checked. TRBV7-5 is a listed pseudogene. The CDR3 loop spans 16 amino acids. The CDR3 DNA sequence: TGTGCCAGAAGCTTAGACTTGGGGCAGAGCAATCAGCCCCAGCATTTT. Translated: CARSLDLGQSNQPQHF.

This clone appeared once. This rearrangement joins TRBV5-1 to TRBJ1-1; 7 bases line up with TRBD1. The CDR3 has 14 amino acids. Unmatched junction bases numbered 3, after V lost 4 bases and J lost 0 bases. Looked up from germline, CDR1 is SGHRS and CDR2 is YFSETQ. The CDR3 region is CASSRTGMNTEAFF. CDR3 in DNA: TGCGCCAGCAGCCGGACAGGCATGAACACTGAAGCTTTCTTT.

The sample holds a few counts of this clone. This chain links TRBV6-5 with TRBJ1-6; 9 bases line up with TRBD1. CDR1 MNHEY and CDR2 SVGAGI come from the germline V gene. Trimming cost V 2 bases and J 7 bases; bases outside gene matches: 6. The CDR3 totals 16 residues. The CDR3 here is CASSYTGQGGNSPLHF. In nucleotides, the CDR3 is TGTGCCAGCAGTTACACGGGACAGGGAGGCAATTCACCCCTCCACTTT.

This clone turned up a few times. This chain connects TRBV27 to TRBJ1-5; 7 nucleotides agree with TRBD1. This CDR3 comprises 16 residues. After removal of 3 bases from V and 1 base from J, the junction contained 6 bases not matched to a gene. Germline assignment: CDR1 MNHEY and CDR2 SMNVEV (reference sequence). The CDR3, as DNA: TGTGCCAGCAGTTTGCGGCTGACAGGGAGCAATCAGCCCCAGCATTTT. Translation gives CASSLRLTGSNQPQHF.

The CDR3 bases are TGTGCCAGCAGCTTAGATAGTTCCTACAATGAGCAGTTCTTC. This translates into CASSLDSSYNEQFF. The chain has TRBV7-2 and TRBJ2-1; D is ambiguous. CDR3 length: 14 residues. V was pared by 1 base and J by 1 base, with 5 bases between. Germline CDR1 reads SGHTA; CDR2 reads FQGNSA.

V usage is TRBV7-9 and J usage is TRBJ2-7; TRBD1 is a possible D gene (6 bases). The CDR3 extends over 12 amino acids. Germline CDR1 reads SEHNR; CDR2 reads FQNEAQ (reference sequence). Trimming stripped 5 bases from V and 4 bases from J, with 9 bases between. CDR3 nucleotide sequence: TGTGCCAGCAGCCGGACAGATTACGAGCAGTACTTC. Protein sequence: CASSRTDYEQYF.

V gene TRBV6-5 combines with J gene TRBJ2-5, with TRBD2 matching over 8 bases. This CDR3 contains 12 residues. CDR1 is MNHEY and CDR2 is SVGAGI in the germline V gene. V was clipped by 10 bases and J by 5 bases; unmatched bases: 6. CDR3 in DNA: TGTGCCACTAATACGGGGGGGGAGACCCAGTACTTC. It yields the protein CATNTGGETQYF.

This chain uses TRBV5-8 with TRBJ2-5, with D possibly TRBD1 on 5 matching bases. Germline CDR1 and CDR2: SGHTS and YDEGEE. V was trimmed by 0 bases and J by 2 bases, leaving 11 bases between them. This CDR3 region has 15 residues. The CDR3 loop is CASSLGKKGQETQYF. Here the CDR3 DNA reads TGTGCCAGCAGCTTGGGAAAGAAGGGGCAAGAGACCCAGTACTTC. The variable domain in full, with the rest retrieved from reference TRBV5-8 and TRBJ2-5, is EAGVTQSPTHLIKTRGQQATLRCSPISGHTSVYWYQQALGLGLQFLLWYDEGEERNRGNFPPRFSGRQFPNYSSELNVNALELEDSALYLCASSLGKKGQETQYFGPGTRLLVL.

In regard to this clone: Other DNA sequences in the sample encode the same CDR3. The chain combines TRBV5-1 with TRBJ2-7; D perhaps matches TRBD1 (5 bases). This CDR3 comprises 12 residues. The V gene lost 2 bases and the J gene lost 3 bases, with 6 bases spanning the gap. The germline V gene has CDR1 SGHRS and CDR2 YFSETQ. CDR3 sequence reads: CASSFTGYEQYF. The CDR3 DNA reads TGCGCCAGCAGCTTCACAGGCTACGAGCAGTACTTC. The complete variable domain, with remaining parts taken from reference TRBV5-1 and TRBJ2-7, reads KAGVTQTPRYLIKTRGQQVTLSCSPISGHRSVSWYQQTPGQGLQFLFEYFSETQRNKGNFPGRFSGRQFSNSRSEMNVSTLELGDSALYLCASSFTGYEQYFGPGTRLTVT.

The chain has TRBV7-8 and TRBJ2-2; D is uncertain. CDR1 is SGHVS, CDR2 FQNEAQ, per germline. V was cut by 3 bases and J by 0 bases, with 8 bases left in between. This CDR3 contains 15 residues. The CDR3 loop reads CASSFQLANTGELFF. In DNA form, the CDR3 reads TGTGCCAGCAGCTTCCAACTCGCGAACACCGGGGAGCTGTTTTTT.

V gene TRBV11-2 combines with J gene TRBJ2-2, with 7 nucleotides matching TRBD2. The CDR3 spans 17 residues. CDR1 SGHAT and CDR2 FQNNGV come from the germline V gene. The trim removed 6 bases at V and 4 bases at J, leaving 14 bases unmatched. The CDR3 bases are TGTGCCAGCAGTCAAAACGGGGGGAGGGCGGCCACCGGGGAGCTGTTTTTT. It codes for CASSQNGGRAATGELFF.

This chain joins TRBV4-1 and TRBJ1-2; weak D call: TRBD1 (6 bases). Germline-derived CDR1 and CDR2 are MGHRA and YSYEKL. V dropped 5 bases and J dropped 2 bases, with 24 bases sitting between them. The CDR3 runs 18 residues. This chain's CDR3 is CASSNPVVGPGQNYGYTF. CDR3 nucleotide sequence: TGCGCCAGCAGCAATCCTGTGGTCGGACCCGGACAGAACTATGGCTACACCTTC.

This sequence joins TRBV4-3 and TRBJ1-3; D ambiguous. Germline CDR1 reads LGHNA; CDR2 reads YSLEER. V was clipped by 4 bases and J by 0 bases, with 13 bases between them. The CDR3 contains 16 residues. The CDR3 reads CASSPAAGYSGNTIYF. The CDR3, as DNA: TGCGCCAGCAGCCCCGCGGCGGGATACTCTGGAAACACCATATATTTT.

The CDR3 DNA is TGTGCCAGCAGCCCAGGGGCAGGCCCCCGTCCCCAGCATTTT. Encoded protein: CASSPGAGPRPQHF. The V and J genes are TRBV6-5 and TRBJ1-5; tentative D call: TRBD1 (6 bases). Trimming took off 6 bases at V and 10 bases at J, with 19 bases between the two ends. The CDR3 totals 14 residues. CDR1 MNHEY and CDR2 SVGAGI come from the germline V gene.

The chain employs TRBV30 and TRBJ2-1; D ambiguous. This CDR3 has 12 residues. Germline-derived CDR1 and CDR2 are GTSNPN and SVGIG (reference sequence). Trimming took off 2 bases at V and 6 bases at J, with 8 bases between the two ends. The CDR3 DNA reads TGTGCCTGGAGTTCTCTAAGCAATGAGCAGTTCTTC. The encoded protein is CAWSSLSNEQFF.

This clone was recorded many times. CDR3 protein: CASSLQEGYEQYF. The CDR3 region has the DNA TGTGCCAGCAGCCTGCAGGAGGGGTACGAGCAGTACTTC. V gene TRBV7-6 combines with J gene TRBJ2-7; tentative D call: TRBD2 (6 bases). V was pared by 5 bases and J by 4 bases, with 12 bases between. From germline, CDR1 is SGHVS and CDR2 FNYEAQ. CDR3 length: 13 residues.

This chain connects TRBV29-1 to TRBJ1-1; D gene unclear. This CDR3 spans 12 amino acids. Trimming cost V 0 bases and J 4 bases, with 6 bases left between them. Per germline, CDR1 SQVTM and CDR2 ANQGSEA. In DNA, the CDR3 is TGCAGCGTTGAAGACTCGTCCACTGAAGCTTTCTTT. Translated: CSVEDSSTEAFF.

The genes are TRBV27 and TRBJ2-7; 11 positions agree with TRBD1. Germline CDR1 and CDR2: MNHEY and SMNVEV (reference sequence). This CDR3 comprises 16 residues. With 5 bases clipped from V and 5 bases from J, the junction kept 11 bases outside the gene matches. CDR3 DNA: TGTGCCAGCAGTGGAGGTGTGGGACAGGGGGGCCACGAGCAGTACTTC. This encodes CASSGGVGQGGHEQYF.